The clone carrying this TCR beta chain has a count of ten or more. This entry is derived from a study of neurological immune-mediated disorders. Background on the study: Multiple sclerosis patients numbered approximately 35, with approximately 30 relapsing-remitting and 3 secondary progressive.

The team produced cDNA through 5'RACE using 10-nucleotide random UMIs. Over 160 million TCR-beta sequences from 15-18 subjects were obtained in each sequencing run. TCRdb processed the 5' RACE reads anew with MiXCR; each CDR3 protein has one entry. The sample yields about 65,000 distinct CDR3 sequences, 4.1% seen once. The length of the CDR3 is 12 residues. V trimming: 9 bases; J trimming: 1 base; junction bases outside the gene matches: 1. Germline assignment: CDR1 MNHNY and CDR2 SVGAGI (reference sequence). Preparation of the unsorted libraries drew on 2 million PBMCs stored at -80 C. The chain is built from TRBV6-6 and TRBJ2-5, with 8 bases aligning to TRBD1. The sequence derives from a man over 45 with multiple sclerosis. Sequencing input: PBMCs. CDR3 DNA: TGTGCCAGTGGACAGGGCCAAGAGACCCAGTACTTC. It yields the protein CASGQGQETQYF.